A selection of T cell receptor beta chains follows, all from one sample in a study of cytomegalovirus exposure and HLA in healthy donors. TCRdb keeps only in-frame clones here, not all; method: immunoSEQ multiplex PCR. The sample consists of 200,000 to 250,000 clones, roughly 84% of them appearing once. Material: PBMCs. Receptors originate from a woman aged 18-29 years in good health and CMV-seropositive. CDR3s include the opening cysteine and the closing phenylalanine or tryptophan. A D gene is named only where the DNA matches it firmly. Rows may omit the clone size; those that give it use once, few, many or a size class.

d_gene,abundance,v_gene,j_gene,CDR3nt,CDR3aa
.,.,TRBV18,TRBJ2-5,TGTGCCAGCTCACCTCAGGACTTCCAAGAGACCCAGTACTTC,CASSPQDFQETQYF
TRBD2,.,TRBV6-6,TRBJ2-5,TGTGCCAGCCAGGGAATCTTAGCGGGAGGAGAGACCCAGTACTTC,CASQGILAGGETQYF
.,once,TRBV5-1,TRBJ2-5,TGCGCCAGCAGCTCTCCCGGGTTTCAAGAGACCCAGTACTTC,CASSSPGFQETQYF
.,once,TRBV27,TRBJ1-5,TGTGCCAGCAGTTTATCGGAAGGGGGATTGGGTCAGCCCCAGCATTTT,CASSLSEGGLGQPQHF
.,.,TRBV11-2,TRBJ2-7,TGTGCCAGCAACCCGGGCGGGGCCCGCCCTAACTACGAGCAGTACTTC,CASNPGGARPNYEQYF
.,.,TRBV11-2,TRBJ2-5,TGTGCCAGCAGTTCATTGCTGGGGGCCAGAGAGACCCAGTACTTC,CASSSLLGARETQYF
.,.,TRBV11-3,TRBJ2-5,TGTGCCAGCAGCTCCGGGCGTGCAGGGGTAGAGACCCAGTACTTC,CASSSGRAGVETQYF
.,.,TRBV6-5,TRBJ1-1,TGTGCCAGCAGGCGGATCGGGTCGAACACTGAAGCTTTCTTT,CASRRIGSNTEAFF
TRBD1,.,TRBV5-1,TRBJ1-1,TGCGCCAGCAGCTTGGAGGGACAGTACACTGAAGCTTTCTTT,CASSLEGQYTEAFF
.,.,TRBV19,TRBJ1-1,TGTGCCAGTAGTATAGATCGGGAGAACACTGAAGCTTTCTTT,CASSIDRENTEAFF
.,.,TRBV2,TRBJ2-2,TGTGCCAGCAGTAACCTCGCGGGGAACACCGGGGAGCTGTTTTTT,CASSNLAGNTGELFF
TRBD2,.,TRBV9,TRBJ2-3,TGTGCCAGCAGCTCCTCCGGGACTAGCGGGGAGTACACAGATACGCAGTATTTT,CASSSSGTSGEYTDTQYF
TRBD2,.,TRBV5-1,TRBJ2-7,TGCGCCAGCAGCTTCAGCCTAGCGGTGTCGCACGAGCAGTACTTC,CASSFSLAVSHEQYF
TRBD1,.,TRBV7-9,TRBJ2-1,TGTGCCAGCAGCTCCGACAGGGCCCTCCCGTTCTTC,CASSSDRALPFF
TRBD2,.,TRBV4-1,TRBJ2-7,TGCGCCAGCAGCCGGGAGGTCGGGACTAGCTTCTACGAGCAGTACTTC,CASSREVGTSFYEQYF
.,many,TRBV28,TRBJ2-7,TGTGCCAGCAGTCGGACTATCTACGAGCAGTACTTC,CASSRTIYEQYF
.,.,TRBV27,TRBJ2-7,TGTGCCAGCAGTTTACCCCCAGTTTGGTCGGAGGCATCCTACGAGCAGTACTTC,CASSLPPVWSEASYEQYF
.,.,TRBV7-9,TRBJ2-5,TGTGCCAGCAGCAAAGGACAGTTCCAAGAGACCCAGTACTTC,CASSKGQFQETQYF
.,.,TRBV27,TRBJ1-4,TGTGCCAGCAGGGCGGGCGGGAATGAAAAACTGTTTTTT,CASRAGGNEKLFF
.,.,TRBV11-2,TRBJ2-7,TGTGCCAGCAGCTTAGTAGCTGGGAAGGTACAGGGAAAAACCTACGAGCAGTACTTC,CASSLVAGKVQGKTYEQYF
.,.,TRBV19,TRBJ1-3,TGTGCCAGTAGCTTGCTACCCTTCTCTGGAAACACCATATATTTT,CASSLLPFSGNTIYF
TRBD2,.,TRBV11-2,TRBJ2-3,TGTGCCAGCAGCCCGGGGAGTAGCGGGAGCCAAGATACGCAGTATTTT,CASSPGSSGSQDTQYF
.,.,TRBV9,TRBJ1-1,TGTGCCAGCAGCGTAGATGGCAGGGGTGAAGCTTTCTTT,CASSVDGRGEAFF
.,.,TRBV27,TRBJ2-1,TGTGCCAGCAGTCTTGAGCGGGCGGCGATTTATGAGCAGTTCTTC,CASSLERAAIYEQFF
TRBD2,.,TRBV5-1,TRBJ2-1,TGCGCCAGCAGCTCTAGCGGCGGTTACAATGAGCAGTTCTTC,CASSSSGGYNEQFF
.,.,TRBV13,TRBJ2-7,TGTGCCAGCAGCCCAGGACAGGGAGGGTCCTACGAGCAGTACTTC,CASSPGQGGSYEQYF
TRBD1,.,TRBV5-6,TRBJ1-3,TGTGCCAGCAGCGTAGGGACAGGGAGGTTGTCTGGAAACACCATATATTTT,CASSVGTGRLSGNTIYF
.,once,TRBV9,TRBJ2-1,TGTGCCAGCAGCCCCAGCTCCTACAATGAGCAGTTCTTC,CASSPSSYNEQFF
TRBD2,.,TRBV30,TRBJ2-7,TGTGCCTGGAGTGAAACTAGCGGGAGCGACGAGCAGTACTTC,CAWSETSGSDEQYF
.,.,TRBV29-1,TRBJ2-1,TGCAGCGTTTGGCGGGACCACAATGAGCAGTTCTTC,CSVWRDHNEQFF
TRBD1,.,TRBV4-1,TRBJ1-2,TGCGCCAGCAGCCGGGGGACAGGGGTAGGCTATGGCTACACCTTC,CASSRGTGVGYGYTF
TRBD2,.,TRBV4-2,TRBJ2-1,TGTGCCAGCAGCCCGACTAGCGGGAGTTACAATGAGCAGTTCTTC,CASSPTSGSYNEQFF
.,.,TRBV6-1,TRBJ2-7,TGTGCCAGCAGTGAAGCCCAGGTACCATCCTACGAGCAGTACTTC,CASSEAQVPSYEQYF
TRBD2,.,TRBV7-9,TRBJ2-1,TGTGCCAGCAGTGGGACTAGCGGAAACAATGAGCAGTTCTTC,CASSGTSGNNEQFF
TRBD2,once,TRBV5-1,TRBJ2-7,TGCGCCAGCAGCTTGGAGGGGCGGGAGACGCACGAGCAGTACTTC,CASSLEGRETHEQYF
TRBD1,.,TRBV6-5,TRBJ2-2,TGTGCCAGCAGAGGGGGACAGGGATTCACCGGGGAGCTGTTTTTT,CASRGGQGFTGELFF
.,.,TRBV27,TRBJ1-1,TGTGCCAGCAGTTTACAGGGCCTGAACACTGAAGCTTTCTTT,CASSLQGLNTEAFF
TRBD1,.,TRBV5-8,TRBJ2-1,TGTGCCAGCAGCTTCGGACAGGGCCTGGTTGAGCAGTTCTTC,CASSFGQGLVEQFF
TRBD2,.,TRBV7-2,TRBJ2-1,TGTGCCAGCAGCCTGACTAGCGGGAGCGTTTACAATGAGCAGTTCTTC,CASSLTSGSVYNEQFF